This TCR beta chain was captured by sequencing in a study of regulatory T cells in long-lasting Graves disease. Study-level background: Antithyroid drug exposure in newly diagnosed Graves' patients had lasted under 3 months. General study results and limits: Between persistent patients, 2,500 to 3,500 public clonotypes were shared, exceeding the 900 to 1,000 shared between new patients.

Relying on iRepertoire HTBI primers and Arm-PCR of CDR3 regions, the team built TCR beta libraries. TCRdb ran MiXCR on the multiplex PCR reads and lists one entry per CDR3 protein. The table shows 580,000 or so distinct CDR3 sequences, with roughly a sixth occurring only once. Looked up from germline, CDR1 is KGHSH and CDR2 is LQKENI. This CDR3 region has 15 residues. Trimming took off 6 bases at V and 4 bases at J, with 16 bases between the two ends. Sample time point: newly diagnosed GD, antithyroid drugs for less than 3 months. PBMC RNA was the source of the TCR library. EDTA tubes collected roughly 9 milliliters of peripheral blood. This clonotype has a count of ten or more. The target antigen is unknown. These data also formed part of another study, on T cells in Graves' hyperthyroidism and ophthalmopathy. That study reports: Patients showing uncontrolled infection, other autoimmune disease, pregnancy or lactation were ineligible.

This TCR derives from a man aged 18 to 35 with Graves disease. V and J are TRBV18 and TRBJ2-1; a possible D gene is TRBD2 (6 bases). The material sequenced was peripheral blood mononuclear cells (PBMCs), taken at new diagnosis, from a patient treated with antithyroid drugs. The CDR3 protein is CASSRGTGSYNEQFF. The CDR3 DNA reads TGTGCCAGCTCCCGCGGGACTGGGTCGTACAATGAGCAGTTCTTC.